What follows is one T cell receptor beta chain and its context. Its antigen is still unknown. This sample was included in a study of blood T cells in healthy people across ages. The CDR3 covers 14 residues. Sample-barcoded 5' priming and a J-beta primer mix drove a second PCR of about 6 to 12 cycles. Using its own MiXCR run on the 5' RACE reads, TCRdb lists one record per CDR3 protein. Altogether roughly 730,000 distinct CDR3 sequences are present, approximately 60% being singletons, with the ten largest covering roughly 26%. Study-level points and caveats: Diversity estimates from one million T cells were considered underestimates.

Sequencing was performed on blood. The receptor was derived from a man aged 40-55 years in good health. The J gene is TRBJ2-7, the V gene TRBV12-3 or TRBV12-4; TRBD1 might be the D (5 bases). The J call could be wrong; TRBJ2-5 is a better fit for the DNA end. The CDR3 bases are TGTGCCAGCAGTTTAGACCAGGGCTTAGGGACCCAGTACTTC. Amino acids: CASSLDQGLGTQYF.